This entry features one T cell receptor beta chain sequence. These data are taken from a study of blood T cell repertoires in COVID-19. The wider study: COVID-19 samples from acute and convalescent phases originated in the United States, Italy and Spain. PBMCs, B-cell-depleted T cells, or T cells were the source of the cDNA or gDNA that made up the material.

Clones were sequenced by immunoSEQ multiplex PCR, and TCRdb holds only the in-frame ones, with some missing. The sample holds approximately 160,000 clones; roughly four fifths are singletons and the top ten take roughly a tenth. CDR3 length: 15 residues. Per the germline V gene, CDR1 is MNHNS and CDR2 is SASEGT. J gave up 3 bases and V 6 bases, and 5 bases lay outside the gene matches. Sequencing was performed on peripheral blood. The receptor was isolated from a human donor in a cohort sampled during active COVID-19. V gene TRBV6-1 combines with J gene TRBJ1-2; TRBD1 matches at 12 bases. CDR3 loop: CASRWGQGADYGYTF. The CDR3 DNA reads as TGTGCCAGCAGATGGGGACAGGGGGCGGACTATGGCTACACCTTC.